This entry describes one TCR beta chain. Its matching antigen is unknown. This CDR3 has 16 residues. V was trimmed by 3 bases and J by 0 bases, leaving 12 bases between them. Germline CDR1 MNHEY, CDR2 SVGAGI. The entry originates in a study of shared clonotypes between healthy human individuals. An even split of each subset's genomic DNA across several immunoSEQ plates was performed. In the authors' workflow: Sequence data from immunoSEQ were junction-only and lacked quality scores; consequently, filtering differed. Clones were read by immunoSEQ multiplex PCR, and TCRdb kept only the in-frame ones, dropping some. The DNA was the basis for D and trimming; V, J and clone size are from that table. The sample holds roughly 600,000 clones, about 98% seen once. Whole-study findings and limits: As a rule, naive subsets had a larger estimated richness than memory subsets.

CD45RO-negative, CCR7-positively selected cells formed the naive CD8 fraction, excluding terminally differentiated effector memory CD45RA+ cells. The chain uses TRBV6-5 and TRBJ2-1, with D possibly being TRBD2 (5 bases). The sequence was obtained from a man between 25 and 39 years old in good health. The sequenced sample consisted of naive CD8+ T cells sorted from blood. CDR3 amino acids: CASSYSLSGSYNEQFF. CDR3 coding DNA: TGTGCCAGCAGTTATTCGTTGAGCGGCTCCTACAATGAGCAGTTCTTC.